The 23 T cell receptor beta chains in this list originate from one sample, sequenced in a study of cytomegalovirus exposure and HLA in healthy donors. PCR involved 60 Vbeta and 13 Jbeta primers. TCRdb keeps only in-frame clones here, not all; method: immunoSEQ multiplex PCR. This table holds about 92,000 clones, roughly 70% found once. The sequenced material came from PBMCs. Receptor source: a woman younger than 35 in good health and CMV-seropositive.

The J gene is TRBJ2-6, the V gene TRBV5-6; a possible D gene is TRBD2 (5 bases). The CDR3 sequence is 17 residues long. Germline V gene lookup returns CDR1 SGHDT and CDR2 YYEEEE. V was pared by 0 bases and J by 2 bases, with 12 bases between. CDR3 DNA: TGTGCCAGCAGCTTGGCCTCACGGGGAGCTGGGGCCAACGTCCTGACTTTC. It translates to CASSLASRGAGANVLTF.

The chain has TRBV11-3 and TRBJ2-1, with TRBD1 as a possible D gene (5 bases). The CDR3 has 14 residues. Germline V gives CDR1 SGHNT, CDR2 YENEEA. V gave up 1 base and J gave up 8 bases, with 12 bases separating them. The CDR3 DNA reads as TGTGCCAGCAGCTTAGGGACAACTGGGGATGAGCAGTTCTTC. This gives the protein CASSLGTTGDEQFF.

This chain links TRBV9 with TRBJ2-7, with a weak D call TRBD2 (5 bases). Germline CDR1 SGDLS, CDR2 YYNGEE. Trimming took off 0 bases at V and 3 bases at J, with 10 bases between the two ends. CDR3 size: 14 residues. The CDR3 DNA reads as TGTGCCAGCAGCGTAGAAGGTGAGGGCTACGAGCAGTACTTC. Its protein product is CASSVEGEGYEQYF.

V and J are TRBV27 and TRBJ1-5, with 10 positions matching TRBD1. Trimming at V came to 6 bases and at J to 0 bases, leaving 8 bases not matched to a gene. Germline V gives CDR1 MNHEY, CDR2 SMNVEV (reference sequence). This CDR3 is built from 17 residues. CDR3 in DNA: TGTGCCAGCAGGCGATCGGGACAGGGGTATAGCAATCAGCCCCAGCATTTT. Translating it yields CASRRSGQGYSNQPQHF.

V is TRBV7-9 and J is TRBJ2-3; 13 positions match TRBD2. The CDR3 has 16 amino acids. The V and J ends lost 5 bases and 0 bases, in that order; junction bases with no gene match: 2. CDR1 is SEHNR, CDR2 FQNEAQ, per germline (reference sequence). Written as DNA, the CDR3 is TGTGCCAGCAGCCAGGGACTAGCGGGAAGCACAGATACGCAGTATTTT. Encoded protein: CASSQGLAGSTDTQYF. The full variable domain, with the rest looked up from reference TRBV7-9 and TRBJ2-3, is DTGVSQNPRHKITKRGQNVTFRCDPISEHNRLYWYRQTLGQGPEFLTYFQNEAQLEKSRLLSDRFSAERPKGSFSTLEIQRTEQGDSAMYLCASSQGLAGSTDTQYFGPGTRLTVL.

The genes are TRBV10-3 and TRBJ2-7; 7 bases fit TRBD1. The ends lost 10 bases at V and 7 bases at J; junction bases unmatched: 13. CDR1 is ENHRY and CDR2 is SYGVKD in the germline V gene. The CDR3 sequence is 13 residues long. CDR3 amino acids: CATRDRTLPEQYF. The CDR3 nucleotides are TGTGCCACCCGGGACAGAACCCTCCCAGAGCAGTACTTC.

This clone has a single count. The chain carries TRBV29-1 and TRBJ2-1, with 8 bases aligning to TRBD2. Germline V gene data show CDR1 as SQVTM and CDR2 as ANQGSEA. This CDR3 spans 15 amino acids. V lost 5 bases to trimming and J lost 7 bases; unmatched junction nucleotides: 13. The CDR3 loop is CSVSPKRLASNEQFF. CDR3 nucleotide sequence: TGCAGCGTTTCCCCTAAGAGACTAGCGTCAAATGAGCAGTTCTTC.

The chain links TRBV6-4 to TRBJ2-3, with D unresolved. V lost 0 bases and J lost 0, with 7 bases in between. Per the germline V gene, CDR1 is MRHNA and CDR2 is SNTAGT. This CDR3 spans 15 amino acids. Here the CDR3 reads CASSDSGGSTDTQYF. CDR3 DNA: TGTGCCAGCAGTGACTCTGGCGGTAGCACAGATACGCAGTATTTT.

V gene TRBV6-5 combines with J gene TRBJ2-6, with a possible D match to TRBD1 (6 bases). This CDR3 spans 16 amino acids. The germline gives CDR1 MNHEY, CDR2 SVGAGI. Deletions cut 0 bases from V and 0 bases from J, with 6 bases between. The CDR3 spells CASSYSGGSGANVLTF. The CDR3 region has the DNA TGTGCCAGCAGTTACTCAGGGGGCTCTGGGGCCAACGTCCTGACTTTC.

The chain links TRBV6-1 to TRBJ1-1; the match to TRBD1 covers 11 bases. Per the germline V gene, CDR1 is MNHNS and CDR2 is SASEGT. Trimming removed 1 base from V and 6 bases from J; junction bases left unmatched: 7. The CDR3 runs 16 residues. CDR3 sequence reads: CASSEGLGQGGPEAFF. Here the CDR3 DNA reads TGTGCCAGCAGTGAAGGGCTGGGACAGGGGGGCCCTGAAGCTTTCTTT.

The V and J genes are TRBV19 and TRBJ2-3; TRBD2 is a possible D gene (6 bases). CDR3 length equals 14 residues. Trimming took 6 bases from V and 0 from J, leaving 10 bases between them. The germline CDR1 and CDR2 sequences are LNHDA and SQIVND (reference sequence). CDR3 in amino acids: CASRGDWSTDTQYF. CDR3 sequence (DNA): TGTGCCAGTAGGGGGGACTGGAGCACAGATACGCAGTATTTT.

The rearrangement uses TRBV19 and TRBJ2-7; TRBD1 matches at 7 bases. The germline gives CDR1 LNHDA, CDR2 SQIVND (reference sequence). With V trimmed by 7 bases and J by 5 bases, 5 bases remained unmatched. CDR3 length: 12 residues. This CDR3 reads CASKGAVDEQYF. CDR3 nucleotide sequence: TGTGCCAGTAAGGGGGCGGTCGACGAGCAGTACTTC.

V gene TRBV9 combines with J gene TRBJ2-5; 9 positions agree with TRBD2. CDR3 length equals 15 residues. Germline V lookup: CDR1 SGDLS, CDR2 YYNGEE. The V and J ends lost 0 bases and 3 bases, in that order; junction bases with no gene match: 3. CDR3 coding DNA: TGTGCCAGCAGCGTAGGCCCTAGCGGGGAAGAGACCCAGTACTTC. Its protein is CASSVGPSGEETQYF.

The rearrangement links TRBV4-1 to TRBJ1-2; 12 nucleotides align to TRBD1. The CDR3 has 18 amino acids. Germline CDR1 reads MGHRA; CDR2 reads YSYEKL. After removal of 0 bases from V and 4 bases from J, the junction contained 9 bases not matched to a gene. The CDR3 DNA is TGCGCCAGCAGCCAAGACGTTTTCGGGACAGGGGGCGGCTATGGCTACACCTTC. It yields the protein CASSQDVFGTGGGYGYTF.

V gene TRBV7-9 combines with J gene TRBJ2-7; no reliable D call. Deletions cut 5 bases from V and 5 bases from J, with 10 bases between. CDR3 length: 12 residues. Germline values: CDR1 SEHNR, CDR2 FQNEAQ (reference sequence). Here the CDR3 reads CASSHDIHEQYF. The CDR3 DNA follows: TGTGCCAGCAGCCACGACATCCACGAGCAGTACTTC.

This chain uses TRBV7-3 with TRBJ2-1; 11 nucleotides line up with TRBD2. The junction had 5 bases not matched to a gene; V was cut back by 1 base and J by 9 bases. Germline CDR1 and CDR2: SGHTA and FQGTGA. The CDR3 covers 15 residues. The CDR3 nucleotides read TGTGCCAGCAGCTTAAAACTAGCGGGAGTAGGTGAGCAGTTCTTC. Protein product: CASSLKLAGVGEQFF.

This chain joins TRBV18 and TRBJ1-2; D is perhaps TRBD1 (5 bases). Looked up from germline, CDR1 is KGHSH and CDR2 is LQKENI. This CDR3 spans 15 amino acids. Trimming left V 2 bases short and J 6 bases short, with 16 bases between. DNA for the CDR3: TGTGCCAGCTCACCAACCGCGAGGACAATTGATGGCTACACCTTC. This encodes CASSPTARTIDGYTF.

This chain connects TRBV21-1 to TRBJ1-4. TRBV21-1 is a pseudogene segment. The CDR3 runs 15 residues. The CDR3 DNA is TGTGCCAGCAGCTCGAGTCGGGTATCTAATGAAAAACTGTTTTTT. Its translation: CASSSSRVSNEKLFF.

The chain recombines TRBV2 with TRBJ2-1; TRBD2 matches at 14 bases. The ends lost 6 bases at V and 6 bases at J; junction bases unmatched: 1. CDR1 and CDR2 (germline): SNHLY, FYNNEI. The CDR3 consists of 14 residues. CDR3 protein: CASRGTSGGNEQFF. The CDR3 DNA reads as TGTGCCAGCAGGGGGACTAGCGGGGGCAATGAGCAGTTCTTC. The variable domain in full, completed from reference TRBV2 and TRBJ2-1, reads EPEVTQTPSHQVTQMGQEVILRCVPISNHLYFYWYRQILGQKVEFLVSFYNNEISEKSEIFDDQFSVERPDGSNFTLKIRSTKLEDSAMYFCASRGTSGGNEQFFGPGTRLTVL.

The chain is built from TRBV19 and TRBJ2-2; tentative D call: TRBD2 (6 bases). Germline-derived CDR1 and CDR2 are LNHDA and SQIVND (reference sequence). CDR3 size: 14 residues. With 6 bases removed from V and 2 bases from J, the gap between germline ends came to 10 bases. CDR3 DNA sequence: TGTGCCAGTAGCGCCGGGACTAACACCGGGGAGCTGTTTTTT. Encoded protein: CASSAGTNTGELFF.

The CDR3 is CASSLRTSGYNEQFF. CDR3 bases: TGTGCCAGCAGCTTACGGACTAGCGGATACAATGAGCAGTTCTTC. This chain joins TRBV7-2 and TRBJ2-1; TRBD2 aligns across 10 bases. The CDR3 runs 15 residues. The germline gives CDR1 SGHTA, CDR2 FQGNSA. Trimming took 2 bases from V and 4 from J; bases not matched to a gene: 2. Using reference TRBV7-2 and TRBJ2-1 for the parts outside the CDR3, the full variable domain is GAGVSQSPSNKVTEKGKDVELRCDPISGHTALYWYRQSLGQGLEFLIYFQGNSAPDKSGLPSDRFSAERTGGSVSTLTIQRTQQEDSAVYLCASSLRTSGYNEQFFGPGTRLTVL.

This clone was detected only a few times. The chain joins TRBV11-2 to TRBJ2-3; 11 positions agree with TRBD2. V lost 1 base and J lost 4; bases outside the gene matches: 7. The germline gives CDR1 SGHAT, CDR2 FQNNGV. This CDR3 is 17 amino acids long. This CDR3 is CASSLVSGRALADTQYF. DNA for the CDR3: TGTGCCAGCAGCTTAGTTAGCGGGAGGGCCCTAGCAGATACGCAGTATTTT.

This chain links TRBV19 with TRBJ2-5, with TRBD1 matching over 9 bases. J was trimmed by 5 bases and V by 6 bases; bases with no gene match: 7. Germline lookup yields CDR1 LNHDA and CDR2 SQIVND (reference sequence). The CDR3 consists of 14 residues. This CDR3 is CASRRTGAGETQYF. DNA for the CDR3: TGTGCCAGTAGACGGACAGGGGCAGGGGAGACCCAGTACTTC.